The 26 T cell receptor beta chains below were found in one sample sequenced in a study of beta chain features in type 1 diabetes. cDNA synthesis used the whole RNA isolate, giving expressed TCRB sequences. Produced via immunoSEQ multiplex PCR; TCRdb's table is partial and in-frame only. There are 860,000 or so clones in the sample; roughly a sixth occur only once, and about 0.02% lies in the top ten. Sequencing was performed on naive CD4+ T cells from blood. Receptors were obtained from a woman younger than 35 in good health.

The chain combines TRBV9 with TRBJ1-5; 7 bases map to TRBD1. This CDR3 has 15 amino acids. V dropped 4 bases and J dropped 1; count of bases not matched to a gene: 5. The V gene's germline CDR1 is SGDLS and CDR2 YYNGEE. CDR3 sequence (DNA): TGTGCCAGCAGCTCCCAGGGGGGAAGCAATCAGCCCCAGCATTTT. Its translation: CASSSQGGSNQPQHF.

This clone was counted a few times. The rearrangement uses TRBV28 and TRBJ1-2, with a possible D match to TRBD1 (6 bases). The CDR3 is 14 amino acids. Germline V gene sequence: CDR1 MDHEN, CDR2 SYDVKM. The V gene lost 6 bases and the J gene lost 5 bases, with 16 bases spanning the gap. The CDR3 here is CASRSGASEYGYTF. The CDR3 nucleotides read TGTGCCAGCAGATCAGGGGCGTCGGAGTATGGCTACACCTTC.

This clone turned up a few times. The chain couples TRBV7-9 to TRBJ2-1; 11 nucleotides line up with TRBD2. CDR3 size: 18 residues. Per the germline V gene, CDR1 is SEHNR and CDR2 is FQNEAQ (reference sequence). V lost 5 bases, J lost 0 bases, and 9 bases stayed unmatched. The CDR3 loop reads CASSVGTSGLSSYNEQFF. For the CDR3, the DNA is TGTGCCAGCAGCGTCGGGACTAGCGGTCTGAGCTCCTACAATGAGCAGTTCTTC.

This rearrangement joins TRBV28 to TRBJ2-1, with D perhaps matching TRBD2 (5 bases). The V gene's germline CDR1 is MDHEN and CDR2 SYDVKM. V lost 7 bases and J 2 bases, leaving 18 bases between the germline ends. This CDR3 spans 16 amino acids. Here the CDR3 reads CASKPSGFSAYNEQFF. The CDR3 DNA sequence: TGTGCCAGCAAGCCCAGCGGTTTTTCGGCCTACAATGAGCAGTTCTTC.

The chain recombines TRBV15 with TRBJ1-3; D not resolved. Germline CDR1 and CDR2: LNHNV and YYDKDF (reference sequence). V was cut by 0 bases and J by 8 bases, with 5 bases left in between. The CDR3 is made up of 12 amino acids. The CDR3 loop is CATSREGDTIYF. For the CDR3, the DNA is TGTGCCACCAGCAGAGAAGGCGACACCATATATTTT.

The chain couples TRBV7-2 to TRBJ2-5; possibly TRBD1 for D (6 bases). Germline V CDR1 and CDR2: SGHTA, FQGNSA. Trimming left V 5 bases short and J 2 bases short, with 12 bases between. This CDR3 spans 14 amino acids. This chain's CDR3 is CASSALGAQETQYF. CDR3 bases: TGTGCCAGCAGCGCGTTGGGGGCTCAAGAGACCCAGTACTTC. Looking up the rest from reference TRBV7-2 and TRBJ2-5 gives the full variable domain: GAGVSQSPSNKVTEKGKDVELRCDPISGHTALYWYRQSLGQGLEFLIYFQGNSAPDKSGLPSDRFSAERTGGSVSTLTIQRTQQEDSAVYLCASSALGAQETQYFGPGTRLLVL.

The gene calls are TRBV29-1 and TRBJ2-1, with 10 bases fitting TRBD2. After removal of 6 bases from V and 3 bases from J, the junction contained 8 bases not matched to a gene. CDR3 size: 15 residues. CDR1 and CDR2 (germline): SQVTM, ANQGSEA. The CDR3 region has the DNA TGCAGCGTCGGAGAGACTAGCGGGTACTACAATGAGCAGTTCTTC. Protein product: CSVGETSGYYNEQFF.

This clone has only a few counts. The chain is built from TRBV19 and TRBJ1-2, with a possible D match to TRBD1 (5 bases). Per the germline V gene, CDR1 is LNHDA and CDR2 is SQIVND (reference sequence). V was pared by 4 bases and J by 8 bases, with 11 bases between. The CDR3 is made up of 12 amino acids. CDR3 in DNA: TGTGCCAGTAGTAAAGGGGTGCGCGGCTACACCTTC. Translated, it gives CASSKGVRGYTF.

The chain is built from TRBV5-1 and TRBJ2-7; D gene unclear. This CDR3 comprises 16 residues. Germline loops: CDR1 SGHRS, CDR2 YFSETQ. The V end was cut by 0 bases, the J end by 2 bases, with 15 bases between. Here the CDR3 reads CASSLAWSLDPYEQYF. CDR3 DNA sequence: TGCGCCAGCAGCTTGGCGTGGTCCCTGGACCCCTACGAGCAGTACTTC.

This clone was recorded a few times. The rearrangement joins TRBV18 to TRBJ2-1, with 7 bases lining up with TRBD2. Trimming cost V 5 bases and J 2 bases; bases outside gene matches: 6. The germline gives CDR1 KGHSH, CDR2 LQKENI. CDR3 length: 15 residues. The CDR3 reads CASSKTSATYNEQFF. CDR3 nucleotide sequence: TGTGCCAGCTCAAAAACTAGCGCAACCTACAATGAGCAGTTCTTC.

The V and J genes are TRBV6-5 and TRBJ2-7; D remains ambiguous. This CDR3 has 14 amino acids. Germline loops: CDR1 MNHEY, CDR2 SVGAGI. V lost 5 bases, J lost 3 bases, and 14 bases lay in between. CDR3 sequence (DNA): TGTGCCAGCAGTCAATCATTCTTCGGCTACGAGCAGTACTTC. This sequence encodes CASSQSFFGYEQYF.

CDR3 in DNA: TGCGCCAGCAGCCAAGGACAGGGGCCCTTCAACACCATATATTTT. Translation: CASSQGQGPFNTIYF. This chain links TRBV4-3 with TRBJ1-3; TRBD1 matches 8 bases. The CDR3 is 15 amino acids. The V and J ends lost 1 base and 7 bases, in that order; junction bases with no gene match: 6. Germline CDR1 is LGHNA and CDR2 is YSLEER.

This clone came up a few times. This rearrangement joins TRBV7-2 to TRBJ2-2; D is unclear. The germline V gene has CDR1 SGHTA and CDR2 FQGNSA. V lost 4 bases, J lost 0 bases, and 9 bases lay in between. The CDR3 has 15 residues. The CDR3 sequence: CASSSRISNTGELFF. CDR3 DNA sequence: TGTGCCAGCAGCTCCCGAATTTCGAACACCGGGGAGCTGTTTTTT.

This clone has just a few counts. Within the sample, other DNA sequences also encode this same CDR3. In nucleotides, the CDR3 is TGTGCCAGCAGCTTGAGACAGGGGAACACTGAAGCTTTCTTT. It specifies CASSLRQGNTEAFF. The chain carries TRBV7-2 and TRBJ1-1; TRBD1 aligns across 7 bases. In germline, CDR1 is SGHTA, CDR2 FQGNSA. With 3 bases clipped from V and 1 base from J, the junction kept 2 bases outside the gene matches. This CDR3 is 14 amino acids long.

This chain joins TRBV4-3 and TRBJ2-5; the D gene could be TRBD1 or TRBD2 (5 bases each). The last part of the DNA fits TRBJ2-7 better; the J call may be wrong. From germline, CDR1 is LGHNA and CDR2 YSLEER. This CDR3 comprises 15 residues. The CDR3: CASSRGFLGLYEQYF. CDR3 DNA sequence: TGCGCCAGCAGCCGCGGGTTTCTGGGGCTATACGAGCAGTACTTC.

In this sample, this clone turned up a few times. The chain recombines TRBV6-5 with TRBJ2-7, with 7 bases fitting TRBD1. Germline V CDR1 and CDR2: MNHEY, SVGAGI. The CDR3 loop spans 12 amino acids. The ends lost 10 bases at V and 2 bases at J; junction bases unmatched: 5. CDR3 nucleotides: TGTGCCACTCGGGACAGAGCCTACGAGCAGTACTTC. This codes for CATRDRAYEQYF.

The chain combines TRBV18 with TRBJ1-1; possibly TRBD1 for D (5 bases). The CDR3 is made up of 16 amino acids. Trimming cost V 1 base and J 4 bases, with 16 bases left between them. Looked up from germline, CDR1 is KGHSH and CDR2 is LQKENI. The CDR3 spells CASSPQGKSRSTEAFF. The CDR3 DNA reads TGTGCCAGCTCACCACAGGGGAAGTCGCGGAGCACTGAAGCTTTCTTT.

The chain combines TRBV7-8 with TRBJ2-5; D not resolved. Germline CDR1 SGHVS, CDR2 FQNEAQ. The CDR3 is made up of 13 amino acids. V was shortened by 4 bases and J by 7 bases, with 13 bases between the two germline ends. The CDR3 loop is CASSSQQLTTQYF. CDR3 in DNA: TGTGCCAGCAGCTCGCAGCAGTTGACGACCCAGTACTTC.

The CDR3 here is CASMEEWGTEAFF. The CDR3 DNA sequence: TGTGCCAGCATGGAGGAATGGGGCACTGAAGCTTTCTTT. V is TRBV2 and J is TRBJ1-1; D is ambiguous. Trimming left V 7 bases short and J 4 bases short, with 13 bases between. The CDR3 consists of 13 residues. CDR1 is SNHLY and CDR2 is FYNNEI in the germline V gene.

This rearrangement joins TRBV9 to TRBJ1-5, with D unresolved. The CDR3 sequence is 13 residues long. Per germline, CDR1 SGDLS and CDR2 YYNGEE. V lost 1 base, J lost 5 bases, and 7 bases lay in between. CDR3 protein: CASSVRADQPQHF. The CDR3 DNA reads TGTGCCAGCAGCGTAAGGGCGGATCAGCCCCAGCATTTT.

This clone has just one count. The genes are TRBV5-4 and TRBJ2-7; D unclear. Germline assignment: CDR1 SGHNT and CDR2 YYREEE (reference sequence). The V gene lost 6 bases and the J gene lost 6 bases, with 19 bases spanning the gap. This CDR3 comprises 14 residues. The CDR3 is CASTPNPSFGEQYF. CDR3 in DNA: TGTGCCAGCACCCCCAACCCATCCTTTGGCGAGCAGTACTTC.

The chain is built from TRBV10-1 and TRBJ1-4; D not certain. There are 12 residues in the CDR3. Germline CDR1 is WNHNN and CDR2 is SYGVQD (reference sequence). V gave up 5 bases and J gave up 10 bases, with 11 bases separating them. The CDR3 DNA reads TGCGCCAGCAGTCCGAATGCTGGAAAACTGTTTTTT. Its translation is CASSPNAGKLFF.

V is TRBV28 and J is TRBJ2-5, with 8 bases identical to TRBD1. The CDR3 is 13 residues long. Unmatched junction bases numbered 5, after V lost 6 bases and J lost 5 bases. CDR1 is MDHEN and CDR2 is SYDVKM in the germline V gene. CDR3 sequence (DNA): TGTGCCAGCAGGTACAGGGGGAGGGAGACCCAGTACTTC. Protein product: CASRYRGRETQYF.

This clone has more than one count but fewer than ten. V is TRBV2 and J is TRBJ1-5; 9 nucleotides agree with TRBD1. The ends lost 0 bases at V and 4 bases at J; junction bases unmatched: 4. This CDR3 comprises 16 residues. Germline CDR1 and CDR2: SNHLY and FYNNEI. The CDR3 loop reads CASSEAPGQGNQPQHF. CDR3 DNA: TGTGCCAGCAGTGAAGCGCCCGGACAGGGGAATCAGCCCCAGCATTTT.

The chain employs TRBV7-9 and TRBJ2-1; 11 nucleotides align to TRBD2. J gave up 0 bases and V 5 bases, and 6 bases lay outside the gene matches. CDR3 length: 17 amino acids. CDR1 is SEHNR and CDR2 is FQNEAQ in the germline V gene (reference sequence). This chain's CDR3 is CASSQVAGGPSYNEQFF. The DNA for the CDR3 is TGTGCCAGCAGCCAGGTAGCGGGAGGGCCCTCCTACAATGAGCAGTTCTTC.

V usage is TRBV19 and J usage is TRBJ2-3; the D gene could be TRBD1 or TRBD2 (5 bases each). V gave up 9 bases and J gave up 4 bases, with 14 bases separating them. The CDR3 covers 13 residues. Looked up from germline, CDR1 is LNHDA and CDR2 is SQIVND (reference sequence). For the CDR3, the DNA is TGTGCCAGCGCCGCCAGGGACGCAGATACGCAGTATTTT. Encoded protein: CASAARDADTQYF.